The 25 T cell receptor beta chains below were found in one sample sequenced in a study of T cells in Graves' hyperthyroidism and ophthalmopathy. TCR beta CDR3 sequences were amplified from RNA transcripts. Primed by the HTBI set, a first-round RT-PCR was run on the TCR CDR3. One entry per CDR3 protein, called by TCRdb with MiXCR from the multiplex PCR reads. Of about 600,000 distinct CDR3 sequences listed, 14% were seen once; the top ten hold more than 6%. The sample taken for sequencing was blood. The receptors were sampled from a woman aged 18-35 years with Graves' ophthalmopathy.

This clonotype was counted ten times or more. V usage is TRBV28 and J usage is TRBJ2-2, with D possibly matching TRBD2 (6 bases). There are 13 residues in the CDR3. Trimming cost V 3 bases and J 7 bases, with 9 bases left between them. CDR1 is MDHEN, CDR2 SYDVKM, per germline. CDR3 amino acids: CASSLWGGGELFF. CDR3 nucleotide sequence: TGTGCCAGCAGTTTGTGGGGAGGCGGGGAGCTGTTTTTT. Looking up the rest from reference TRBV28 and TRBJ2-2 gives the full variable domain: DVKVTQSSRYLVKRTGEKVFLECVQDMDHENMFWYRQDPGLGLRLIYFSYDVKMKEKGDIPEGYSVSREKKERFSLILESASTNQTSMYLCASSLWGGGELFFGEGSRLTVL.

This clonotype has a count of ten or more. The chain uses TRBV30 and TRBJ1-1; possibly TRBD1 for D (6 bases). Looked up from germline, CDR1 is GTSNPN and CDR2 is SVGIG (reference sequence). The CDR3 spans 15 residues. V shed 2 bases and J shed 4 bases, with 17 bases lying between them. The CDR3 here is CAWSTLFQGFTEAFF. The CDR3 DNA reads as TGTGCCTGGAGTACTTTATTCCAGGGGTTCACTGAAGCTTTCTTT.

This clonotype came up many times. The chain uses TRBV7-9 and TRBJ1-1, with 7 nucleotides matching TRBD1. The junction had 9 bases not matched to a gene; V was cut back by 5 bases and J by 6 bases. The V gene's germline CDR1 is SEHNR and CDR2 FQNEAQ (reference sequence). CDR3 length equals 14 residues. As DNA, the CDR3 is TGTGCCAGCAGCCTAGTAGGGGGCGGCGCTGAAGCTTTCTTT. It yields the protein CASSLVGGGAEAFF.

This clonotype was recorded many times. The rearrangement links TRBV2 to TRBJ2-1; the match to TRBD1 covers 7 bases. This CDR3 region has 13 residues. Germline V gene data show CDR1 as SNHLY and CDR2 as FYNNEI. The J segment lost 4 bases and the V segment lost 8 bases, leaving 5 bases of the junction unmatched. CDR3 loop: CASGTVPYNEQFF. CDR3 coding DNA: TGTGCCAGCGGGACAGTCCCTTACAATGAGCAGTTCTTC.

V usage is TRBV6-1 and J usage is TRBJ2-4; the D call may be TRBD1 or TRBD2 (5 bases each). The V end was cut by 4 bases, the J end by 5 bases, with 12 bases between. This CDR3 has 14 residues. The V gene's germline CDR1 is MNHNS and CDR2 SASEGT. The CDR3 reads CASSVRDGENIQYF. The DNA of the CDR3 is TGTGCCAGCAGTGTACGGGACGGAGAAAACATTCAGTACTTC.

In this sample, this clonotype turned up many times. The chain carries TRBV30 and TRBJ1-2, with D possibly TRBD1 on 5 matching bases. CDR1 and CDR2 (germline): GTSNPN, SVGIG (reference sequence). This CDR3 has 13 residues. V was cut by 4 bases and J by 7 bases, with 16 bases left in between. CDR3 loop: CAWTLGGSVGYTF. The CDR3 nucleotides read TGTGCCTGGACGCTCGGGGGTTCGGTTGGCTACACCTTC.

This clonotype was picked up many times. The chain joins TRBV27 to TRBJ2-7; D perhaps matches TRBD2 (6 bases). Trimming removed 5 bases from V and 6 bases from J, with 17 bases in between. The length of the CDR3 is 14 residues. Germline V gene sequence: CDR1 MNHEY, CDR2 SMNVEV (reference sequence). The CDR3 protein is CASSPGGSGLEQYF. Here the CDR3 DNA reads TGTGCCAGCAGTCCCGGGGGTTCGGGGCTCGAGCAGTACTTC.

This clonotype has a count of ten or more. J is TRBJ2-3 and V is TRBV19; no firm D call. The CDR3 spans 13 residues. V lost 6 bases and J lost 6, with 13 bases in between. CDR1 and CDR2 (germline): LNHDA, SQIVND (reference sequence). The CDR3 is CASSMTPPDTQYF. CDR3 in DNA: TGTGCCAGTAGCATGACTCCGCCGGATACGCAGTATTTT.

The sample holds many counts of this clonotype. The chain is built from TRBV28 and TRBJ2-2; D is undetermined. CDR1 is MDHEN, CDR2 SYDVKM, per germline. The CDR3 contains 14 residues. With 3 bases removed from V and 4 bases from J, the gap between germline ends came to 9 bases. CDR3 region: CASSLSSVTGELFF. Here the CDR3 DNA reads TGTGCCAGCAGTTTGTCCTCCGTCACCGGGGAGCTGTTTTTT.

Ten or more counts support this clonotype. The chain employs TRBV6-1 and TRBJ2-7; D unclear. Germline CDR1 reads MNHNS; CDR2 reads SASEGT. Trimming shortened V by 4 bases and J by 2 bases, and 9 bases separated the two germline ends. This CDR3 spans 13 amino acids. CDR3 nucleotide sequence: TGTGCCAGCAGTGGACTGGTAACCTACGAGCAGTACTTC. It specifies CASSGLVTYEQYF.

A few counts support this clonotype. The chain employs TRBV19 and TRBJ2-1, with a tentative D call TRBD1 (6 bases). CDR3 length: 14 amino acids. CDR1 is LNHDA and CDR2 is SQIVND in the germline V gene (reference sequence). V lost 9 bases, J lost 4 bases, and 16 bases lay in between. CDR3 nucleotides: TGTGCCAGCCTCTCCGGGACAAGGTACAATGAGCAGTTCTTC. Amino acids: CASLSGTRYNEQFF. The full variable domain, rest sourced from reference TRBV19 and TRBJ2-1, is DGGITQSPKYLFRKEGQNVTLSCEQNLNHDAMYWYRQDPGQGLRLIYYSQIVNDFQKGDIAEGYSVSREKKESFPLTVTSAQKNPTAFYLCASLSGTRYNEQFFGPGTRLTVL.

This clonotype was counted at least ten times. J is TRBJ2-3 and V is TRBV5-6; 9 bases map to TRBD2. The CDR3 is 17 amino acids. CDR1 and CDR2 (germline): SGHDT, YYEEEE. V dropped 3 bases and J dropped 5; count of bases not matched to a gene: 13. CDR3 DNA sequence: TGTGCCAGCAGCTCTGCTAGCGGGGCTCGCCATGGAGATACGCAGTATTTT. Protein product: CASSSASGARHGDTQYF.

In its sample, this clonotype was seen a few times. The J gene is TRBJ2-1, the V gene TRBV19, with D unresolved. Trimming cost V 3 bases and J 0 bases, with 9 bases left between them. In germline, CDR1 is LNHDA, CDR2 SQIVND (reference sequence). The CDR3 has 15 residues. CDR3: CASSISPSSYNEQFF. The CDR3 coding sequence is TGTGCCAGTAGTATCAGCCCCAGCTCCTACAATGAGCAGTTCTTC.

The chain carries TRBV9 and TRBJ2-2, with 8 bases matching TRBD2. CDR1 and CDR2 (germline): SGDLS, YYNGEE. V gave up 4 bases and J gave up 0 bases; unmatched junction bases: 2. This CDR3 contains 15 residues. CDR3 sequence (DNA): TGTGCCAGCAGCCGGGGGGGTTCGAACACCGGGGAGCTGTTTTTT. Its protein product is CASSRGGSNTGELFF.

This clonotype was found a few times. The chain carries TRBV4-3 and TRBJ1-5; TRBD1 is a possible D gene (6 bases). This CDR3 is 14 amino acids long. CDR1 is LGHNA and CDR2 is YSLEER in the germline V gene. The V end was cut by 3 bases, the J end by 7 bases, with 13 bases between. CDR3 amino acids: CASSQGGPRQPQHF. The DNA of the CDR3 is TGCGCCAGCAGCCAGGGGGGGCCGCGCCAGCCCCAGCATTTT.

There are many counts of this clonotype. The chain is built from TRBV6-1 and TRBJ2-7; a weak D match, TRBD2 (6 bases). The CDR3 is 14 residues long. Germline V lookup: CDR1 MNHNS, CDR2 SASEGT. The V end lost 6 bases, the J end lost 4 bases, and 16 bases lay between the germline ends. The CDR3 is CASRIPGLQYEQYF. DNA of the CDR3: TGTGCCAGCAGGATACCGGGACTGCAGTACGAGCAGTACTTC.

There are a few counts of this clonotype. The rearrangement joins TRBV14 to TRBJ1-6; D gene ambiguous. This CDR3 has 17 amino acids. The V gene lost 5 bases and the J gene lost 0 bases, with 14 bases spanning the gap. Germline V CDR1 and CDR2: SGHDN, FVKESK. For the CDR3, the DNA is TGTGCCAGCAGCAAACTTGGAGTGAGCTCCTATAATTCACCCCTCCACTTT. This encodes CASSKLGVSSYNSPLHF.

This clonotype was observed at least ten times. The V gene is TRBV2, the J gene TRBJ2-7, with D unclear. This CDR3 comprises 14 residues. Trimming left V 3 bases short and J 4 bases short, with 13 bases between. CDR1 and CDR2 (germline): SNHLY, FYNNEI. CDR3 protein: CASSDGRILYEQYF. The CDR3 nucleotides read TGTGCCAGCAGTGATGGTCGGATCTTGTACGAGCAGTACTTC. Full variable domain (outside the CDR3, taken from reference TRBV2 and TRBJ2-7): EPEVTQTPSHQVTQMGQEVILRCVPISNHLYFYWYRQILGQKVEFLVSFYNNEISEKSEIFDDQFSVERPDGSNFTLKIRSTKLEDSAMYFCASSDGRILYEQYFGPGTRLTVT.

Worth noting for this clonotype: A single base separates this from a much larger clone, so it may be a read error. This sequence joins TRBV11-2 and TRBJ1-3, with 7 bases identical to TRBD1. The CDR3 is made up of 12 amino acids. Germline assignment: CDR1 SGHAT and CDR2 FQNNGV. CDR3 residues: CASSRTGNIIYF. The CDR3 nucleotides read TGTGCCAGCAGCAGGACAGGAAACATCATATATTTT.

This clonotype was observed many times. The gene calls are TRBV10-3 and TRBJ2-2, with TRBD1 matching 9 bases. The CDR3 loop spans 14 amino acids. The germline V gene has CDR1 ENHRY and CDR2 SYGVKD. V gave up 10 bases and J gave up 3 bases; unmatched junction bases: 6. CDR3 nucleotide sequence: TGTGCCAGCCTACAGGGGGCGGACACCGGGGAGCTGTTTTTT. Translation gives CASLQGADTGELFF.

The table lists this clonotype with a few counts. The chain couples TRBV20-1 to TRBJ1-1; D not certain. The CDR3 sequence is 13 residues long. Trimming shortened V by 3 bases and J by 3 bases, and 11 bases separated the two germline ends. Germline CDR1 DFQATT, CDR2 SNEGSKA (reference sequence). The DNA of the CDR3 is TGCAGTGCTAGTAGGTTATGGGACACTGAAGCTTTCTTT. It is translated as CSASRLWDTEAFF.

As concerns this clonotype: This sequence may be a read error, since a much larger clone differs from it by one base. This chain connects TRBV4-1 to TRBJ2-1; 7 bases are a match to TRBD1. The CDR3 consists of 15 residues. The germline V gene encodes CDR1 MGHRA and CDR2 YSYEKL. Trimming at V came to 0 bases and at J to 10 bases, leaving 9 bases not matched to a gene. The CDR3 nucleotides are TGCGCCAGCAGCCAAGAGCAAAGGGGGCACTACGAGCAGTTCTTC. As protein: CASSQEQRGHYEQFF.

This clonotype was counted a few times. The J gene is TRBJ1-4, the V gene TRBV19, with 8 bases aligning to TRBD1. The V and J ends lost 6 bases and 0 bases, in that order; junction bases with no gene match: 6. Germline CDR1 reads LNHDA; CDR2 reads SQIVND (reference sequence). This CDR3 is built from 16 residues. The CDR3 nucleotides are TGTGCCAGTAGCTCCAGGGGGCAGGCAACTAATGAAAAACTGTTTTTT. It specifies CASSSRGQATNEKLFF.

The chain couples TRBV9 to TRBJ2-1; the match to TRBD2 covers 7 bases. The V and J ends lost 3 bases and 8 bases, in that order; junction bases with no gene match: 8. Per the germline V gene, CDR1 is SGDLS and CDR2 is YYNGEE. The CDR3 spans 14 residues. CDR3 coding DNA: TGTGCCAGCAGCGGGAGGACTAGTCTCTATGAGCAGTTCTTC. Translation: CASSGRTSLYEQFF.

This clonotype was observed many times. The rearrangement uses TRBV13 and TRBJ1-1; D is ambiguous. Germline CDR1 is PRHDT and CDR2 is FYEKMQ (reference sequence). The CDR3 spans 14 residues. The V end lost 6 bases, the J end lost 2 bases, and 13 bases lay between the germline ends. Here the CDR3 DNA reads TGTGCCAGCAGGAAAGCGGCAACTAACACTGAAGCTTTCTTT. It translates to CASRKAATNTEAFF.